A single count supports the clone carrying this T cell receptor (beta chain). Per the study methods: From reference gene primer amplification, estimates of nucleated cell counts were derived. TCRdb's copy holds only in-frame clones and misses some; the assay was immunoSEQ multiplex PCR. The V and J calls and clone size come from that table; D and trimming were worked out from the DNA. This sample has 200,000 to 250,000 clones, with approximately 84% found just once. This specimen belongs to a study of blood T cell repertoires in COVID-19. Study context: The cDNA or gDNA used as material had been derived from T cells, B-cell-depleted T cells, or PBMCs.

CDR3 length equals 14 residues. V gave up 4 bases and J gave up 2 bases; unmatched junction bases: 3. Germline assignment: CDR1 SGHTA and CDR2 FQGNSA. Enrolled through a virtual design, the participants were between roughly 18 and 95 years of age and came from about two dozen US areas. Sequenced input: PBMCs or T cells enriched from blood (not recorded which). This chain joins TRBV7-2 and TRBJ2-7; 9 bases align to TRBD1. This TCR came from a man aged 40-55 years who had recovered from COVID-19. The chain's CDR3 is CASSSRDRAYEQYF. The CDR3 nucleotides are TGTGCCAGCAGCTCCCGGGACAGGGCCTACGAGCAGTACTTC. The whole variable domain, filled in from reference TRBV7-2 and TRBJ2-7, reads GAGVSQSPSNKVTEKGKDVELRCDPISGHTALYWYRQSLGQGLEFLIYFQGNSAPDKSGLPSDRFSAERTGGSVSTLTIQRTQQEDSAVYLCASSSRDRAYEQYFGPGTRLTVT.